This T cell receptor (beta chain) emerged from a study of shared clonotypes between healthy human individuals (dated by TCRdb to about 2020). As for the study more broadly: The cohort comprised two women and three men aged 18 to 49 years. The study deeply sequenced blood TCR repertoires of several healthy adults to estimate repertoire size and the extent of clonotype sharing between individuals. Libraries were prepared and TCR repertoires were sequenced by different laboratories using diverse techniques, in order to increase sequencing depth and limit assay-specific biases. Each donor's leukapheresis produced roughly between about 0.8 and 8.9 billion PBMCs. General study outcomes and caveats: Sampling was limited to blood, and TCR repertoires in tissue likely differ from TCR repertoires in blood. Pairwise subsampling led to the expectation that sequencing depth would affect the degree of clonotype sharing among donors. The small number of donors limited the genetic and exposure-history diversity represented.

This clone is a singleton in its sample. No cognate antigen has been identified for it. A read error is likely here: a far larger clone is one base away. Donors were healthy HIV-negative adults with no recently reported acute infections or vaccinations. All donors were Caucasian adults living in Nashville, Tennessee, USA. For unsorted samples, tens of millions of PBMCs were counted, and genomic DNA was extracted using the QIAamp DNA Blood Mini kit. After blood collection by leukapheresis, PBMCs were isolated using Ficoll-Histopaque density gradient centrifugation and then cryopreserved in the vapor phase of liquid nitrogen. The CDR3 runs 16 residues from the cysteine to the phenylalanine. The entry retains the CDR3 DNA only, 48 bases that are in frame from base 1. CDR1 is given as SEHNR and CDR2 as FQNEAQ, both from the germline V gene (reference sequence). V lost 5 bases and J lost 0 bases, and the count of bases not matched to a germline gene is 7.

Using the deep immunoSEQ assay, TCR CDR3 regions were amplified from genomic DNA by multiplex PCR. Extracted genomic DNA from each cell subset was spread evenly across all wells of several immunoSEQ 96-well plates, with each plate serving as a replicate. For unsorted PBMC, each replicate PCR was loaded with approximately 300 ng genomic DNA, equivalent to 25,000 to 35,000 T cell genomes. Ten immunoSEQ deep assay plates were used to sequence unsorted PBMC genomic DNA. The purified libraries were quantified using a Qubit 3.0 fluorometer, sized with a Bioanalyzer 2100, and then quantified again using the KAPA Library Quantification kit. A separate single-read 150-cycle Illumina NextSeq 550 flow cell was used to sequence each immunoSEQ 96-well plate. As for how the authors treated the data: Because only junctional sequences without quality scores were contained in the immunoSEQ output, filtering matching that applied to full-length reads could not be performed. Sequences were annotated with PyIR, a Python wrapper for IgBLAST v1.9, and V/J genes and CDR3 were assigned using IMGT germline references. Any read was removed if the V/J assignment was weak (E-value above 1e-6), the CDR3 was missing, or the read contained stop codons, out-of-frame junctions, or ambiguous translated residues. V3J clonotypes were defined by identical inferred V gene, J gene, and CDR3 amino acid sequence. Percentage overlap between repertoires was calculated by dividing the number of shared unique clonotypes by the size of the smaller repertoire. RTK rarefaction, the Chao1 estimator, and Recon v2.1 estimates of unobserved clonotypes were used to assess repertoire richness. The clones in this table, taken by TCRdb from immuneACCESS, are in-frame only. Not every clone is retained; where verified, under half of the shortfall comes from an unresolved V gene, and the cause of the rest is unknown. For V, J and clone size, that table is used; D and trimming come from the DNA. Across this sample there are more than 400,000 clones, with 81% seen only once. The ten biggest clones cover roughly 13% of the sample.

In this chain, TRBV7-9 is recombined with TRBJ2-4; 7 bases in between match TRBD1. This receptor was obtained from a woman aged 40 to 49 in good health. Some clones in this sample may be carry-over from other donors' samples. What was sequenced was PBMCs. The CDR3 in this case is CASSQVGQLAKNIQYF. In nucleotides, the sequence is TGTGCCAGCAGCCAGGTGGGACAGCTAGCCAAAAACATTCAGTACTTC.